The entry that follows covers one TCR beta chain sequence. CDR1 and CDR2 (germline): MNHNS, SASEGT. CDR3 length: 17 residues. Trimming removed 4 bases at V and 1 base at J, with 16 bases between. The sample comes from a study of blood T cell repertoires in COVID-19. Clones were read by immunoSEQ multiplex PCR, and TCRdb kept only the in-frame ones, dropping some. The sample has about 68,000 clones, 90% to 95% seen once. The sequence came from a man aged 35 to 55 with COVID-19, enrolled during active disease. Material: peripheral blood. The chain joins TRBV6-1 to TRBJ2-2; maybe TRBD1 (6 bases). The CDR3 region has the DNA TGTGCCAGCAGTGCGCGCGGGTTGGGACAGAACACCGGGGAGCTGTTTTTT. Translation: CASSARGLGQNTGELFF.